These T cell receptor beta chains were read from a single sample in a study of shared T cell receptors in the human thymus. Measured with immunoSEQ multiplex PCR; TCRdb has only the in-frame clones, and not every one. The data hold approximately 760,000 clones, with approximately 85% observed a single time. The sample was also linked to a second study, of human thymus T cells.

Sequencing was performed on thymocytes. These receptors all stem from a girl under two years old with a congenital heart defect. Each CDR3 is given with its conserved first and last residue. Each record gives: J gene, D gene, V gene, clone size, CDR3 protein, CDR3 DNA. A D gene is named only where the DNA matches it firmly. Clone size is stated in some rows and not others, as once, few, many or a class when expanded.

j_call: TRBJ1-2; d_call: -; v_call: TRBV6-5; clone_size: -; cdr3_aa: CASSTGNYGYTF; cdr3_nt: TGTGCCAGCAGCACAGGCAACTATGGCTACACCTTC
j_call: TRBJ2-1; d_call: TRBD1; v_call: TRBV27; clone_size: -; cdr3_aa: CASSHRQGAGEQFF; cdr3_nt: TGTGCCAGCAGTCACAGACAGGGGGCAGGTGAGCAGTTCTTC
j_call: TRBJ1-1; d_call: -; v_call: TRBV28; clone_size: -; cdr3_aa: CASSFAGWGTEAFF; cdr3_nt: TGTGCCAGCAGTTTTGCAGGGTGGGGCACTGAAGCTTTCTTT
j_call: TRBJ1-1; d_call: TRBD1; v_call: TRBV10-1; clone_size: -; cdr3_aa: CASSAQSSDRSGTEAFF; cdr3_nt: TGCGCCAGCAGTGCTCAATCATCGGACAGGTCGGGCACTGAAGCTTTCTTT
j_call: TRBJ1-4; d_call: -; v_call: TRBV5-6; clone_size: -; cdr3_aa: CASSYRLPTGPEKLFF; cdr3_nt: TGTGCCAGCAGCTACCGATTACCGACAGGACCCGAAAAACTGTTTTTT
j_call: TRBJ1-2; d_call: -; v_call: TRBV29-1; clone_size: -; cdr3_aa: CSVEDRGHFFYGYTF; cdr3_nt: TGCAGCGTTGAAGATCGAGGACACTTTTTCTATGGCTACACCTTC
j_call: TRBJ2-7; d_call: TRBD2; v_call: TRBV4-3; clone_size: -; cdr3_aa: CASSQARGGVEQYF; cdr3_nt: TGCGCCAGCAGCCAAGCTCGGGGGGGGGTCGAGCAGTACTTC
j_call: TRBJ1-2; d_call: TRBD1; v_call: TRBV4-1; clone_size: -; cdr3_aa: CASSQPPGQAPYGYTF; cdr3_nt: TGCGCCAGCAGCCAACCGCCCGGACAGGCCCCGTATGGCTACACCTTC
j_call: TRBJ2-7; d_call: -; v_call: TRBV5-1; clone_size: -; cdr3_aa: CASSLSTTGSDSYEQYF; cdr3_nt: TGCGCCAGCAGCTTATCCACGACTGGGTCCGATTCCTACGAGCAGTACTTC
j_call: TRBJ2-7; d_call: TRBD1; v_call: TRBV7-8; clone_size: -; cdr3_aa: CASRKGQGNYEQYF; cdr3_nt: TGTGCCAGCAGAAAGGGACAGGGGAACTACGAGCAGTACTTC
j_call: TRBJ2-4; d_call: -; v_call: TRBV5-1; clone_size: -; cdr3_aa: CASSLYGLAKNIQYF; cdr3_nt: TGCGCCAGCAGCTTGTACGGTCTAGCCAAAAACATTCAGTACTTC
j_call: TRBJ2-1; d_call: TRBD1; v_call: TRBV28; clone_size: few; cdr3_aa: CASNRGQVNEQFF; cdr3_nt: TGTGCCAGCAACAGGGGGCAAGTCAATGAGCAGTTCTTC
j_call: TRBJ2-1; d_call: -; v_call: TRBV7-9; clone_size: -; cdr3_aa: CASHLGGNEQFF; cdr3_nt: TGTGCCAGCCACCTAGGGGGCAATGAGCAGTTCTTC
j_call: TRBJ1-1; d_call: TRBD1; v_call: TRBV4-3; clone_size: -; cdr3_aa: CASSQKRTGPTEAFF; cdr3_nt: TGCGCCAGCAGCCAAAAGAGGACAGGCCCCACTGAAGCTTTCTTT
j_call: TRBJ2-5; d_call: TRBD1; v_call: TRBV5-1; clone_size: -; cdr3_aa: CASSLGVSGQVLETQYF; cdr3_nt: TGCGCCAGCAGCTTGGGAGTCTCAGGACAGGTCCTGGAGACCCAGTACTTC
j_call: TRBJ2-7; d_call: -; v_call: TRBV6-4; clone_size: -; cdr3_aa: CASSEMTGGHREQYF; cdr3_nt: TGTGCCAGCAGTGAAATGACAGGAGGACATCGCGAGCAGTACTTC
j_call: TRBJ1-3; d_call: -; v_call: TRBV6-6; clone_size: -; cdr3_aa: CASSWSSGNTIYF; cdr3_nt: TGTGCCAGCAGTTGGAGCTCTGGAAACACCATATATTTT
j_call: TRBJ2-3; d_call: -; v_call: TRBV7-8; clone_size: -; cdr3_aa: CASSPGLSTDTQYF; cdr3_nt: TGTGCCAGCAGTCCTGGACTCAGCACAGATACGCAGTATTTT
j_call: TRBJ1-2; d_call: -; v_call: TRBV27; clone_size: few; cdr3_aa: CASTVQPIRAGPPLYGYTF; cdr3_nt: TGTGCCAGCACCGTTCAACCGATAAGGGCGGGGCCTCCACTTTATGGCTACACCTTC
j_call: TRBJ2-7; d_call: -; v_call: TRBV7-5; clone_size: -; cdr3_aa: CARSIEQRQKFSYEQYF; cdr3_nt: TGTGCCAGAAGCATCGAGCAAAGACAGAAATTCTCCTACGAGCAGTACTTC
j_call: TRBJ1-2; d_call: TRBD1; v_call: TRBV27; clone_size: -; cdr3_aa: CASRPTGTGDSCGYTF; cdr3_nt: TGTGCCAGCAGGCCCACCGGGACAGGGGATTCGTGTGGCTACACCTTC
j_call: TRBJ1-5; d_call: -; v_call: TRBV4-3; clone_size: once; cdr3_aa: CASSQGWGGNQPQHF; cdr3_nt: TGCGCCAGCAGCCAAGGATGGGGGGGCAATCAGCCCCAGCATTTT
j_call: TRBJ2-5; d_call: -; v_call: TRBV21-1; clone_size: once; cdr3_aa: CASSKGTGGVGETQYF; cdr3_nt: TGTGCCAGCAGCAAAGGGACAGGGGGGGTGGGGGAGACCCAGTACTTC
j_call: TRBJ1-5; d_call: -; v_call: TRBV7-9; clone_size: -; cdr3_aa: CASAEKGNQPQHF; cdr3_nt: TGTGCCAGCGCGGAGAAAGGCAATCAGCCCCAGCATTTT
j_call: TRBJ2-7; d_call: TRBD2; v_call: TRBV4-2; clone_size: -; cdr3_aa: CASSQWTSGVKQYF; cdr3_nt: TGTGCCAGCAGCCAGTGGACTAGCGGGGTGAAGCAGTACTTC
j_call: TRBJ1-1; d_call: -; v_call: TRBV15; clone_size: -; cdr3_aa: CATSRRSETEAFF; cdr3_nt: TGTGCCACCAGCAGGAGGTCAGAAACTGAAGCTTTCTTT
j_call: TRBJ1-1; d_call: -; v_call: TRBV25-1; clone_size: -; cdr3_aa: CASSEIPGDTEAFF; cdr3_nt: TGTGCCAGCAGTGAAATCCCCGGGGACACTGAAGCTTTCTTT
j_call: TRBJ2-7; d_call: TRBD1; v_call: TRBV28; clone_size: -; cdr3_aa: CASGTGSYEQYF; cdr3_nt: TGTGCCAGCGGGACAGGGTCTTACGAGCAGTACTTC
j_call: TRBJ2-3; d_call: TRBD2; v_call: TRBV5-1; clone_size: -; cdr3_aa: CASSFGRGDHTDTQYF; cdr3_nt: TGCGCCAGCAGCTTCGGGCGGGGGGACCACACAGATACGCAGTATTTT
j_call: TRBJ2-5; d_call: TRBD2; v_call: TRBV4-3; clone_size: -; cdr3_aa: CASSHKGPAGWKRETQYF; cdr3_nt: TGCGCCAGCAGTCATAAGGGGCCAGCGGGGTGGAAAAGGGAGACCCAGTACTTC
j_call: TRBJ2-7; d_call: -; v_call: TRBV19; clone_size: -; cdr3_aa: CASSAMGRAGEQYF; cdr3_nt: TGTGCCAGTAGTGCCATGGGACGAGCGGGCGAGCAGTACTTC
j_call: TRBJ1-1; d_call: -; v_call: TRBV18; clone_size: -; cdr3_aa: CASSPRPTVRDTEAFF; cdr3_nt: TGTGCCAGCTCACCGCGCCCGACAGTACGGGACACTGAAGCTTTCTTT
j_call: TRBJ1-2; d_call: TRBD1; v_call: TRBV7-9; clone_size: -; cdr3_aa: CASSQQGANYGYTF; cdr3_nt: TGTGCCAGCAGTCAACAGGGGGCTAACTATGGCTACACCTTC
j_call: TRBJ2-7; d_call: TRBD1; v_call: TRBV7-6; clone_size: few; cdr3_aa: CASSPGTGGERYSYEQYF; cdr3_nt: TGTGCCAGCAGCCCCGGGACAGGGGGCGAGCGTTACTCCTACGAGCAGTACTTC
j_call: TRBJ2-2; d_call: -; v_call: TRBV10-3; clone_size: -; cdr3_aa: CAIRQALGGTGELFF; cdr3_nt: TGTGCCATACGACAGGCCCTAGGAGGCACCGGGGAGCTGTTTTTT
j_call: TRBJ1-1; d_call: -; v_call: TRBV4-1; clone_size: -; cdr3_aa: CASSQDFLGRVTTEAFF; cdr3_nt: TGCGCCAGCAGCCAAGATTTTTTGGGGAGGGTAACCACTGAAGCTTTCTTT
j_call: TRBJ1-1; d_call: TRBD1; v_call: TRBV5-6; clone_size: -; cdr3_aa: CASSLPQGPHTEAFF; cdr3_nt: TGTGCCAGCAGCTTACCACAGGGGCCCCACACTGAAGCTTTCTTT
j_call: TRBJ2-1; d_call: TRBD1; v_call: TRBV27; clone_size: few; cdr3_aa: CASSPSIGQGGINEQFF; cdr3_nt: TGTGCCAGCAGTCCTTCTATTGGACAGGGGGGGATCAATGAGCAGTTCTTC
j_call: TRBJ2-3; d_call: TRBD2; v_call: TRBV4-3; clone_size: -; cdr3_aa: CASSQDICGGHTDTQYF; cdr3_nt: TGCGCCAGCAGCCAAGATATTTGCGGGGGTCACACAGATACGCAGTATTTT
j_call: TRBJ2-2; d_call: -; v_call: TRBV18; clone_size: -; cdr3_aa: CASSHIRANTGELFF; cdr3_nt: TGTGCCAGCTCACACATCAGGGCAAACACCGGGGAGCTGTTTTTT
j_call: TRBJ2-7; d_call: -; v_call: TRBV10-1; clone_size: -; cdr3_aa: CASSESFGRAILQYF; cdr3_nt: TGCGCCAGCAGTGAGTCGTTCGGCAGGGCAATACTTCAGTACTTC
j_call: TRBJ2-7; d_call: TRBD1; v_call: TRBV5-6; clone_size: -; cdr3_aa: CASTGRGGTGATNPYEQYF; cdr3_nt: TGTGCCAGCACCGGTAGGGGAGGGACAGGGGCCACGAACCCTTACGAGCAGTACTTC
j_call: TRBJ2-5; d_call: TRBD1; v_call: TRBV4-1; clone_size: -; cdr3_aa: CASSQDPGQGLGGTQYF; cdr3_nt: TGCGCCAGCAGCCAAGATCCGGGACAGGGACTGGGAGGGACCCAGTACTTC
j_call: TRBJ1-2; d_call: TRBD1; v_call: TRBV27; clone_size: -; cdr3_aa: CASSYRGGIEGYTF; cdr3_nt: TGTGCCAGCAGTTATCGAGGGGGCATCGAGGGCTACACCTTC
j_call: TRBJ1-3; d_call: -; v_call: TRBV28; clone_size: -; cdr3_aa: CASSAQGSNTIYF; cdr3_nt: TGTGCCAGCAGTGCACAGGGAAGCAACACCATATATTTT
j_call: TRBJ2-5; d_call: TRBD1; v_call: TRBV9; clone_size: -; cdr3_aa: CASSPRTGGQETQYF; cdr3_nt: TGTGCCAGCAGCCCTCGGACAGGGGGCCAAGAGACCCAGTACTTC
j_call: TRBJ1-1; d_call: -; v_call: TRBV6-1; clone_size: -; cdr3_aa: CASSAAGSSTEAFF; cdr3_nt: TGTGCCAGCAGTGCTGCAGGGTCTAGCACTGAAGCTTTCTTT
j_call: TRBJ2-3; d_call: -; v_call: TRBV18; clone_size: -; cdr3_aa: CASSPAFGGETRRSKDTQYF; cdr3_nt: TGTGCCAGCTCACCAGCTTTCGGAGGGGAAACCCGAAGATCAAAGGATACGCAGTATTTT
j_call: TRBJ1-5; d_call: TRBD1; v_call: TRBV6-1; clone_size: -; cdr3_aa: CASRGDRTDQPQHF; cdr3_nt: TGTGCCAGCAGGGGGGACAGGACCGATCAGCCCCAGCATTTT
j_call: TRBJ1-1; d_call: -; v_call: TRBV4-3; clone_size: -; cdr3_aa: CASSQEVEWRGNTEAFF; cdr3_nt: TGCGCCAGCAGCCAAGAGGTGGAATGGCGGGGGAACACTGAAGCTTTCTTT
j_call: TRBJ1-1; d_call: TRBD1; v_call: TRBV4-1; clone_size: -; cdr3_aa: CASSQDPPYTGGAPNTEAFF; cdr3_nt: TGCGCCAGCAGCCAAGATCCACCGTACACAGGGGGCGCCCCTAACACTGAAGCTTTCTTT
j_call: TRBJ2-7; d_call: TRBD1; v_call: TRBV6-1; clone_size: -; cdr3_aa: CASSEPRDRENYEQYF; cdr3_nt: TGTGCCAGCAGTGAACCCCGGGACAGAGAAAACTACGAGCAGTACTTC
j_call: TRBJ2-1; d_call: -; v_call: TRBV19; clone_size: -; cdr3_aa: CASSHQGGLYNEQFF; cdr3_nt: TGTGCCAGTAGTCATCAGGGGGGCCTTTACAATGAGCAGTTCTTC
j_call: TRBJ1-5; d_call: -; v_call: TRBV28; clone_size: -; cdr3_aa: CASSPSGTHGGAGHF; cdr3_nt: TGTGCCAGCAGTCCTTCCGGGACGCACGGCGGAGCGGGACATTTT
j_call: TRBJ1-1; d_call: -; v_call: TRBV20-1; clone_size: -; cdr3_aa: CSASDSSEAFF; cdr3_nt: TGCAGTGCCTCGGACTCCTCTGAAGCTTTCTTT
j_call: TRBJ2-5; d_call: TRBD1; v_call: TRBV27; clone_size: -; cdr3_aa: CASSLLQGAGETQYF; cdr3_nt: TGTGCCAGCAGTTTATTACAGGGGGCTGGGGAGACCCAGTACTTC
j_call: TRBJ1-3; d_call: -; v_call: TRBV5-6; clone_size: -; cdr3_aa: CASSLPGGSGNTIYF; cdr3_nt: TGTGCCAGCAGCTTGCCGGGAGGCTCTGGAAACACCATATATTTT
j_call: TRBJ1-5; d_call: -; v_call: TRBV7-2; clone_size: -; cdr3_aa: CASSQTGRVRPNQPQHF; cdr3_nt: TGTGCCAGCAGCCAAACGGGGAGGGTACGGCCCAATCAGCCCCAGCATTTT